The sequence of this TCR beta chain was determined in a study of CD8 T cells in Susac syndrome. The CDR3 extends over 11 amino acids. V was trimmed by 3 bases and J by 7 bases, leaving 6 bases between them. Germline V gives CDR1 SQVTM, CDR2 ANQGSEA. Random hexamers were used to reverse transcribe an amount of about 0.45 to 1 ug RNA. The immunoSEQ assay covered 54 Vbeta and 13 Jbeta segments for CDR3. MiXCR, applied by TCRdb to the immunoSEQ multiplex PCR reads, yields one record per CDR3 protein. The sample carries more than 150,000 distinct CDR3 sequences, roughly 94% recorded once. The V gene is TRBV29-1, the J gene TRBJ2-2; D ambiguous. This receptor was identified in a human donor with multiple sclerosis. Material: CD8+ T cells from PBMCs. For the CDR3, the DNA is TGCAGCGTTGAGGAAAACGGGGAGCTGTTTTTT. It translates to CSVEENGELFF.